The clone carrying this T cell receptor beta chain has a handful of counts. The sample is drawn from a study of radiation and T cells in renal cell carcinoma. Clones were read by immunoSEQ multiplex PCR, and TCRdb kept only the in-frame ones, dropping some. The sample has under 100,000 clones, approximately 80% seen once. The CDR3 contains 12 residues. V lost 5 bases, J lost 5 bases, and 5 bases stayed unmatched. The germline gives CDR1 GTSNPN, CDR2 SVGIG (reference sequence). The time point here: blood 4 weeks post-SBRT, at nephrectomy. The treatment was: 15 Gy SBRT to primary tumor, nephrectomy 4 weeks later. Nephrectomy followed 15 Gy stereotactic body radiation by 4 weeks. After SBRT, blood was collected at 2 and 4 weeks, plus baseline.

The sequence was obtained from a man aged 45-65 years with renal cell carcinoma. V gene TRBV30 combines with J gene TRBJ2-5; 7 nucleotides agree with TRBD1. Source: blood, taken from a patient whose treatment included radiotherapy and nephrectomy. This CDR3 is CAWDRVVETQYF. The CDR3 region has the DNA TGTGCCTGGGACAGGGTCGTGGAGACCCAGTACTTC.